Below are 30 T cell receptor beta chains sequenced from a single sample in a study of blood T cell repertoires in COVID-19. The assay was immunoSEQ multiplex PCR, and TCRdb's table has in-frame clones only and misses some. The table has approximately 290,000 clones, around 87% seen once; the top ten hold approximately 2.4%. Sample: peripheral blood. The receptors shown here come from a man aged 18 to 35 with active or convalescent COVID-19.

This rearrangement joins TRBV27 to TRBJ2-2; D may be TRBD1 (6 bases). Trimming pared 6 bases from V and 6 bases from J, leaving 11 bases between. This CDR3 spans 13 amino acids. The germline V gene has CDR1 MNHEY and CDR2 SMNVEV (reference sequence). CDR3: CASRLQGPGELFF. Written as DNA, the CDR3 is TGTGCCAGCAGGCTGCAGGGGCCCGGGGAGCTGTTTTTT.

This chain connects TRBV6-6 to TRBJ2-1, with TRBD2 identical over 11 bases. The CDR3 covers 14 residues. J lost 6 bases, V lost 7 bases, and 5 bases had no gene match. Germline loops: CDR1 MNHNY, CDR2 SVGAGI (reference sequence). The CDR3 coding sequence is TGTGCCAGCACCCATAGCGGGGGGGCCAATGAGCAGTTCTTC. Its protein is CASTHSGGANEQFF.

The rearrangement links TRBV13 to TRBJ2-7; D is possibly TRBD1 (6 bases). Germline V gene lookup returns CDR1 PRHDT and CDR2 FYEKMQ (reference sequence). The CDR3 is made up of 15 amino acids. Trimming removed 3 bases at V and 2 bases at J, with 14 bases between. CDR3 bases: TGTGCCAGCAGCTTTTCCGCAGGGGAGACCTACGAGCAGTACTTC. This encodes CASSFSAGETYEQYF.

The rearrangement uses TRBV28 and TRBJ1-2; perhaps TRBD1 as D (5 bases). Germline V gene lookup returns CDR1 MDHEN and CDR2 SYDVKM. The CDR3 length is 15 residues. Trimming stripped 5 bases from V and 2 bases from J, with 15 bases between. In DNA form, the CDR3 reads TGTGCCAGCAGTGAAGTCAGAAGGGGAAACTATGGCTACACCTTC. It yields the protein CASSEVRRGNYGYTF.

Here the CDR3 DNA reads TGTGCCAGCAGCGGCACAGGGGGAATGGATGGCTACACCTTC. It encodes CASSGTGGMDGYTF. The chain couples TRBV7-8 to TRBJ1-2; 8 bases are a match to TRBD1. The CDR3 is made up of 14 amino acids. Germline assignment: CDR1 SGHVS and CDR2 FQNEAQ. The trim removed 5 bases at V and 6 bases at J, leaving 8 bases unmatched.

The chain carries TRBV5-8 and TRBJ2-7, with D perhaps TRBD1 (5 bases). Trimming took 3 bases from V and 6 from J, leaving 22 bases between them. CDR1 and CDR2 from the germline V gene are SGHTS and YDEGEE. The CDR3 covers 16 residues. The CDR3 region has the DNA TGTGCCAGCAGCTATTTAGGGGTATCCAGCCCCGCCGAGCAGTACTTC. This gives the protein CASSYLGVSSPAEQYF.

This chain's CDR3 is CASSQARQGNTGELFF. Written as DNA, the CDR3 is TGCGCCAGCAGCCAAGCCCGACAGGGGAACACCGGGGAGCTGTTTTTT. The chain links TRBV4-1 to TRBJ2-2; 7 bases are shared with TRBD1. CDR3 size: 16 residues. V shed 1 base and J 1 base; nucleotides not matched to a gene: 3. The germline V gene encodes CDR1 MGHRA and CDR2 YSYEKL.

CDR3 bases: TGTGCCAGCAGTCACGGACAGGACGCCTACGAGCAGTACTTC. Protein product: CASSHGQDAYEQYF. The V gene is TRBV6-6, the J gene TRBJ2-7, with 7 bases lining up with TRBD1. Looked up from germline, CDR1 is MNHNY and CDR2 is SVGAGI (reference sequence). The CDR3 has 14 residues. V lost 5 bases, J lost 2 bases, and 6 bases stayed unmatched.

This clone has only a few counts. The identical CDR3 is also encoded by other nucleotide sequences in the sample. The CDR3 DNA follows: TGCAGCGTTGATCGCGGGAACACTGAAGCTTTCTTT. This sequence encodes CSVDRGNTEAFF. The V call is TRBV29-1, the J call TRBJ1-1; D remains unclear. There are 12 residues in the CDR3. The germline V gene has CDR1 SQVTM and CDR2 ANQGSEA. Trimming took off 3 bases at V and 1 base at J, with 6 bases between the two ends. The full variable domain, rest sourced from reference TRBV29-1 and TRBJ1-1, is SAVISQKPSRDICQRGTSLTIQCQVDSQVTMMFWYRQQPGQSLTLIATANQGSEATYESGFVIDKFPISRPNLTFSTLTVSNMSPEDSSIYLCSVDRGNTEAFFGQGTRLTVV.

The gene calls are TRBV9 and TRBJ1-6; a weak D match, TRBD1 (5 bases). CDR3 length: 17 residues. The V and J ends lost 4 bases and 0 bases respectively, with 14 bases between them. Looked up from germline, CDR1 is SGDLS and CDR2 is YYNGEE. The CDR3 is CASSPRTRPSYNSPLHF. The DNA of the CDR3 is TGTGCCAGCAGCCCAAGGACACGTCCCTCCTATAATTCACCCCTCCACTTT.

About this clone itself: The same CDR3 is also encoded by other DNA sequences in this sample. The chain carries TRBV10-3 and TRBJ2-3; 8 nucleotides line up with TRBD2. This CDR3 is 14 amino acids long. Germline CDR1 is ENHRY and CDR2 is SYGVKD. V lost 6 bases, J lost 0 bases, and 2 bases stayed unmatched. The CDR3 region is CAISPGGSTDTQYF. CDR3 nucleotides: TGTGCCATCAGCCCGGGGGGGAGCACAGATACGCAGTATTTT.

The chain couples TRBV30 to TRBJ2-1, with 9 nucleotides matching TRBD2. The ends lost 2 bases at V and 8 bases at J; junction bases unmatched: 10. The CDR3 loop spans 15 amino acids. Germline CDR1 is GTSNPN and CDR2 is SVGIG (reference sequence). The CDR3 loop is CAWSLGREGPDEQFF. In nucleotides, the CDR3 is TGTGCCTGGAGTTTGGGGCGGGAGGGCCCCGATGAGCAGTTCTTC.

This sequence joins TRBV11-2 and TRBJ2-1; TRBD2 aligns across 9 bases. CDR3 length equals 16 residues. CDR1 is SGHAT and CDR2 is FQNNGV in the germline V gene. V shed 8 bases and J 6 bases; nucleotides not matched to a gene: 14. The CDR3: CASARPRLAGTNEQFF. The CDR3 DNA sequence: TGTGCCAGCGCCCGGCCGCGGCTAGCGGGGACCAATGAGCAGTTCTTC.

The count of this clone is one. The chain has TRBV9 and TRBJ2-7, with 11 bases identical to TRBD1. V trimming: 3 bases; J trimming: 4 bases; junction bases outside the gene matches: 6. This CDR3 is 15 amino acids long. The germline V gene has CDR1 SGDLS and CDR2 YYNGEE. CDR3 nucleotide sequence: TGTGCCAGCAGCGACGGACAGGGGGCGCATTACGAGCAGTACTTC. Protein: CASSDGQGAHYEQYF.

This clone has more than one count but fewer than ten. CDR3 DNA: TGTGCCAGTAGTATCCCCGAAGACAGGGCCAACTATGGCTACACCTTC. It specifies CASSIPEDRANYGYTF. This rearrangement joins TRBV19 to TRBJ1-2; 7 positions match TRBD1. The CDR3 runs 16 residues. Germline V gives CDR1 LNHDA, CDR2 SQIVND (reference sequence). After removal of 3 bases from V and 2 bases from J, the junction contained 9 bases not matched to a gene.

The chain joins TRBV18 to TRBJ1-3; D is perhaps TRBD1 (5 bases). Trimming left V 5 bases short and J 0 bases short, with 8 bases between. CDR1 and CDR2 from the germline V gene are KGHSH and LQKENI. The CDR3 spans 14 residues. The CDR3 region has the DNA TGTGCCAGCTCAAATAGGGGCTCTGGAAACACCATATATTTT. This translates into CASSNRGSGNTIYF.

This chain joins TRBV5-5 and TRBJ1-2; D call uncertain. Germline values: CDR1 SGHKS, CDR2 YYEKEE (reference sequence). With 0 bases removed from V and 2 bases from J, the gap between germline ends came to 5 bases. The CDR3 is 13 residues long. The DNA of the CDR3 is TGTGCCAGCAGCTTGGTAGAGAACTATGGCTACACCTTC. Amino acid sequence: CASSLVENYGYTF.

This sequence joins TRBV5-6 and TRBJ2-7; 9 bases fit TRBD1. The CDR3 length is 14 residues. Germline lookup yields CDR1 SGHDT and CDR2 YYEEEE. The V segment lost 3 bases and the J segment 4 bases; nucleotides outside the gene matches: 5. CDR3 residues: CASSWGTGNYEQYF. The CDR3 DNA follows: TGTGCCAGCAGCTGGGGGACAGGGAATTACGAGCAGTACTTC.

This clone has a handful of counts. The CDR3 sequence: CASSEWGTGRSNQPQHF. The CDR3 DNA follows: TGTGCCAGCAGTGAATGGGGGACAGGGAGGTCCAATCAGCCCCAGCATTTT. The rearrangement links TRBV6-1 to TRBJ1-5; 9 nucleotides match TRBD1. V shed 2 bases, J shed 3 bases, and the junction held 8 bases outside the gene matches. Germline CDR1 and CDR2: MNHNS and SASEGT. This CDR3 is 17 amino acids long.

The chain is built from TRBV7-2 and TRBJ2-2; perhaps TRBD2 as D (6 bases). This CDR3 spans 16 amino acids. Germline V lookup: CDR1 SGHTA, CDR2 FQGNSA. Trimming stripped 3 bases from V and 2 bases from J, with 13 bases between. The CDR3 here is CASSFLGGANTGELFF. Here the CDR3 DNA reads TGTGCCAGCAGCTTTCTCGGGGGAGCTAACACCGGGGAGCTGTTTTTT.

The chain recombines TRBV5-1 with TRBJ1-6, with 9 bases matching TRBD1. Germline trimming cut 4 bases from V and 6 bases from J; bases unmatched to any gene: 11. The CDR3 is 17 amino acids. CDR1 SGHRS and CDR2 YFSETQ come from the germline V gene. The CDR3: CASSPRTGARTNSPLHF. The CDR3 DNA reads TGCGCCAGCAGCCCAAGGACAGGGGCACGGACTAATTCACCCCTCCACTTT.

The chain carries TRBV11-2 and TRBJ2-1; D gene uncertain. The germline V gene encodes CDR1 SGHAT and CDR2 FQNNGV. Trimming pared 6 bases from V and 5 bases from J, leaving 11 bases between. The CDR3 has 13 residues. The CDR3 here is CASRGTENNEQFF. CDR3 bases: TGTGCCAGCAGAGGAACAGAGAACAATGAGCAGTTCTTC.

The chain combines TRBV6-4 with TRBJ2-2, with D maybe TRBD2 (6 bases). The CDR3 covers 14 residues. Germline assignment: CDR1 MRHNA and CDR2 SNTAGT. V was shortened by 8 bases and J by 5 bases, with 15 bases between the two germline ends. CDR3 bases: TGTGCCAGCTCGTCGGAGGGATCTACCGGGGAGCTGTTTTTT. As protein: CASSSEGSTGELFF.

The rearrangement joins TRBV12-5 to TRBJ1-1; possibly TRBD1 for D (5 bases). Germline V gene sequence: CDR1 LGHNT, CDR2 FRNRAP. Trimming shortened V by 9 bases and J by 4 bases, and 15 bases separated the two germline ends. This CDR3 spans 13 amino acids. The CDR3 here is CASGGGARTEAFF. The CDR3 nucleotides read TGTGCTAGCGGCGGAGGGGCGCGCACTGAAGCTTTCTTT.

As DNA, the CDR3 is TGCGCCAGCAATTTCGGTAGCGGGGGTTTCTACGAGCAGTACTTC. Translation gives CASNFGSGGFYEQYF. The chain is built from TRBV5-1 and TRBJ2-7, with TRBD2 matching over 9 bases. The trim removed 6 bases at V and 3 bases at J, leaving 10 bases unmatched. Germline CDR1 reads SGHRS; CDR2 reads YFSETQ. The CDR3 is 15 residues long.

The genes are TRBV27 and TRBJ2-1; weak D call: TRBD2 (6 bases). This CDR3 has 15 amino acids. The V end lost 5 bases, the J end lost 5 bases, and 16 bases lay between the germline ends. Germline lookup yields CDR1 MNHEY and CDR2 SMNVEV (reference sequence). CDR3 sequence: CASSGTRNTDNEQFF. The CDR3 DNA is TGTGCCAGCAGTGGGACTCGAAATACAGACAATGAGCAGTTCTTC.

This chain links TRBV6-5 with TRBJ1-2; no reliable D call. Germline loops: CDR1 MNHEY, CDR2 SVGAGI. CDR3 length: 15 residues. The V gene lost 0 bases and the J gene lost 3 bases, with 11 bases spanning the gap. The CDR3 here is CASSYSVESDYGYTF. The CDR3 bases are TGTGCCAGCAGTTACTCGGTGGAGTCGGACTATGGCTACACCTTC.

The chain links TRBV11-2 to TRBJ1-2, with D maybe TRBD1 (5 bases). V was clipped by 0 bases and J by 2 bases, with 16 bases between them. CDR3 length: 17 amino acids. In germline, CDR1 is SGHAT, CDR2 FQNNGV. The CDR3 here is CASSLEIGGGKNYGYTF. In nucleotides, the CDR3 is TGTGCCAGCAGCTTAGAGATCGGTGGGGGGAAGAACTATGGCTACACCTTC.

The chain couples TRBV14 to TRBJ1-1; D unclear. Trimming shortened V by 0 bases and J by 11 bases, and 10 bases separated the two germline ends. The CDR3 runs to 12 residues. Germline CDR1 and CDR2: SGHDN and FVKESK. The CDR3: CASSQDLIGAFF. The CDR3 DNA sequence: TGTGCCAGCAGCCAAGACCTAATCGGGGCTTTCTTT.

The chain employs TRBV7-2 and TRBJ2-7; 7 nucleotides agree with TRBD2. The germline gives CDR1 SGHTA, CDR2 FQGNSA. Germline trimming cut 1 base from V and 3 bases from J; bases unmatched to any gene: 3. This CDR3 is built from 14 residues. The CDR3 protein is CASSLDVAGYEQYF. The CDR3 nucleotides are TGTGCCAGCAGCTTAGATGTAGCGGGCTACGAGCAGTACTTC.